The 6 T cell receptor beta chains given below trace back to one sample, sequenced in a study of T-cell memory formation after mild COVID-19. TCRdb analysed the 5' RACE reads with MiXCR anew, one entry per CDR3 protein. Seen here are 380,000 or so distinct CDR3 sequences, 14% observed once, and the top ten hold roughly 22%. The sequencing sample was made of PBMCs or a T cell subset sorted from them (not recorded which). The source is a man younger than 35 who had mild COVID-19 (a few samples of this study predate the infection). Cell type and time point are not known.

CDR3 in amino acids: CASSYEQNIQYF. CDR3 nucleotide sequence: TGTGCCAGCAGTTATGAACAAAACATTCAGTACTTC. The J gene is TRBJ2-4, the V gene TRBV6-7; D is unresolved. TRBV6-7 is given ORF status, its function remaining uncertain. The CDR3 is 12 residues long. Trimming left V 3 bases short and J 5 bases short, with 5 bases between.

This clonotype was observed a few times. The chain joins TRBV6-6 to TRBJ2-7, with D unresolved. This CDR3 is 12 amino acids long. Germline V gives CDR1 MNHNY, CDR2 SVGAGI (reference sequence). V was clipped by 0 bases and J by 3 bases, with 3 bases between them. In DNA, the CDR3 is TGTGCCAGCAGTTACTCCATCTACGAGCAGTACTTC. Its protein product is CASSYSIYEQYF.

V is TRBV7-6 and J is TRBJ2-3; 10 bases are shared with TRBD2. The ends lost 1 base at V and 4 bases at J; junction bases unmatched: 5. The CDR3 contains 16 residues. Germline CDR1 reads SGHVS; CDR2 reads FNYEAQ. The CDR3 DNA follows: TGTGCCAGCAGCTTAGAGGCCGGGACTAGCGCAGATACGCAGTATTTT. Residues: CASSLEAGTSADTQYF.

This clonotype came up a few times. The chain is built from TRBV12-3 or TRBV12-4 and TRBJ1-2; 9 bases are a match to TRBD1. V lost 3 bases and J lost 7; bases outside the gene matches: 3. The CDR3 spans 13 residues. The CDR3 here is CASSFDRGSGYTF. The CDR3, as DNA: TGTGCCAGCAGTTTTGACAGGGGGTCTGGCTACACCTTC.

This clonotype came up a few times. The CDR3 bases are TGTGCCAGCAGCTTAGTTGGGATTAGCAATCAGCCCCAGCATTTT. Encoded protein: CASSLVGISNQPQHF. V gene TRBV7-2 combines with J gene TRBJ1-5; the D is unclear. V shed 1 base and J shed 0 bases, with 7 bases lying between them. Germline-derived CDR1 and CDR2 are SGHTA and FQGNSA. This CDR3 has 15 amino acids.

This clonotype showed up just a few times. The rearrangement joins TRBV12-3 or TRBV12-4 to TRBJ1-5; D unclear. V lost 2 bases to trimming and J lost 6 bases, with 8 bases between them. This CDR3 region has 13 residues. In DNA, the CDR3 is TGTGCCAGCAGTTTAACCCCTGGTCAGCCCCAGCATTTT. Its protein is CASSLTPGQPQHF.